The next 18 T cell receptor beta chains were all read from a single sample in a study of cytomegalovirus exposure and HLA in healthy donors. The PCR ran on 60 Vbeta and 13 Jbeta primers. Assay: immunoSEQ multiplex PCR; the TCRdb copy retains only in-frame clones and omits some. Of under 200,000 clones listed, around 68% are singletons. Sequences were obtained from PBMCs. These receptors were obtained from a man aged 45-65 years in good health and CMV-seronegative.

This clone has only one observation. The same CDR3 can be traced to other DNA sequences in this sample. The chain is built from TRBV9 and TRBJ2-7; TRBD1 aligns across 8 bases. With V trimmed by 0 bases and J by 4 bases, 3 bases remained unmatched. This CDR3 is 14 amino acids long. Germline loops: CDR1 SGDLS, CDR2 YYNGEE. CDR3 nucleotide sequence: TGTGCCAGCAGCGTAGGCCAGGGGGCGTACGAGCAGTACTTC. This sequence encodes CASSVGQGAYEQYF.

This clone turned up a few times. The chain has TRBV6-5 and TRBJ1-2; 7 bases match TRBD1. In germline, CDR1 is MNHEY, CDR2 SVGAGI. CDR3 length equals 12 residues. V was pared by 6 bases and J by 7 bases, with 5 bases of the junction left unmatched. The CDR3 loop reads CASRPGGGGYTF. CDR3 nucleotide sequence: TGTGCCAGCAGGCCAGGGGGTGGTGGCTACACCTTC.

This clone was seen only once. The chain has TRBV9 and TRBJ1-3, with no clear D. Germline V CDR1 and CDR2: SGDLS, YYNGEE. This CDR3 has 14 residues. V lost 3 bases and J 4 bases, leaving 11 bases between the germline ends. The CDR3, as DNA: TGTGCCAGCAGCGGTTCCCCCTCCGGAAACACCATATATTTT. Residues: CASSGSPSGNTIYF.

The chain joins TRBV9 to TRBJ2-1; a weak D match, TRBD2 (6 bases). This CDR3 spans 15 amino acids. CDR1 is SGDLS and CDR2 is YYNGEE in the germline V gene. Trimming stripped 6 bases from V and 2 bases from J, with 15 bases between. CDR3 sequence (DNA): TGTGCCAGCACCGTCGGAGGGGTTACCTACAATGAGCAGTTCTTC. This codes for CASTVGGVTYNEQFF.

This chain uses TRBV9 with TRBJ2-7; 10 bases match TRBD1. J was trimmed by 4 bases and V by 0 bases; bases with no gene match: 13. The germline CDR1 and CDR2 sequences are SGDLS and YYNGEE. This CDR3 region has 18 residues. Here the CDR3 DNA reads TGTGCCAGCAGCGTAGCTTGGGGAGATCCGGGACAGGGGTACGAGCAGTACTTC. Its protein is CASSVAWGDPGQGYEQYF.

This clone was observed a handful of times. The chain joins TRBV6-5 to TRBJ1-6, with D tentatively TRBD1 (5 bases). The CDR3 length is 15 residues. V gave up 5 bases and J gave up 8 bases, with 16 bases separating them. The V gene's germline CDR1 is MNHEY and CDR2 SVGAGI. CDR3 bases: TGTGCCAGCAGTCAGACCGGGGGACGAGATTCACCCCTCCACTTT. Translating gives CASSQTGGRDSPLHF.

Only one count was recorded for this clone. The chain uses TRBV6-1 and TRBJ1-1; 8 positions match TRBD1. The CDR3 consists of 15 residues. Looked up from germline, CDR1 is MNHNS and CDR2 is SASEGT. The junction had 9 bases not matched to a gene; V was cut back by 2 bases and J by 7 bases. In nucleotides, the CDR3 is TGTGCCAGCAGTGAACAGGGGGCGGTGGGGGGTGAAGCTTTCTTT. It encodes CASSEQGAVGGEAFF.

The V call is TRBV28, the J call TRBJ2-7; 9 nucleotides agree with TRBD1. Germline-derived CDR1 and CDR2 are MDHEN and SYDVKM. Trimming took 4 bases from V and 3 from J; bases not matched to a gene: 7. The length of the CDR3 is 15 residues. As DNA, the CDR3 is TGTGCCAGCAGTTCCTCCGGGACAGGGATCTACGAGCAGTACTTC. Translation: CASSSSGTGIYEQYF. Combining the CDR3 with reference TRBV28 and TRBJ2-7 gives the whole variable domain DVKVTQSSRYLVKRTGEKVFLECVQDMDHENMFWYRQDPGLGLRLIYFSYDVKMKEKGDIPEGYSVSREKKERFSLILESASTNQTSMYLCASSSSGTGIYEQYFGPGTRLTVT.

The gene calls are TRBV5-1 and TRBJ1-6; 7 bases fit TRBD1. With 4 bases clipped from V and 8 bases from J, the junction kept 6 bases outside the gene matches. Germline loops: CDR1 SGHRS, CDR2 YFSETQ. The CDR3 totals 14 residues. The CDR3 here is CASSHGQEHSPLHF. CDR3 nucleotide sequence: TGCGCCAGCAGCCACGGACAGGAACATTCACCCCTCCACTTT.

This clone was counted between two and nine times. The V and J genes are TRBV9 and TRBJ1-6; the match to TRBD1 covers 9 bases. The junction had 7 bases not matched to a gene; V was cut back by 4 bases and J by 8 bases. The CDR3 covers 15 residues. Germline assignment: CDR1 SGDLS and CDR2 YYNGEE. CDR3 amino acids: CASSNDRGDDSPLHF. The CDR3 DNA is TGTGCCAGCAGCAACGACAGGGGGGATGATTCACCCCTCCACTTT.

This chain connects TRBV5-1 to TRBJ2-7; TRBD2 matches 10 bases. V shed 1 base, J shed 3 bases, and the junction held 4 bases outside the gene matches. Germline V CDR1 and CDR2: SGHRS, YFSETQ. The CDR3 loop spans 15 amino acids. CDR3 in amino acids: CASSLSSGSRYEQYF. DNA of the CDR3: TGCGCCAGCAGCTTGTCTAGCGGGAGTCGCTACGAGCAGTACTTC. Complete variable domain (other parts from reference TRBV5-1 and TRBJ2-7): KAGVTQTPRYLIKTRGQQVTLSCSPISGHRSVSWYQQTPGQGLQFLFEYFSETQRNKGNFPGRFSGRQFSNSRSEMNVSTLELGDSALYLCASSLSSGSRYEQYFGPGTRLTVT.

This clone was seen just once. The chain combines TRBV5-6 with TRBJ2-7, with D possibly matching TRBD1 (5 bases). Trimming took off 0 bases at V and 0 bases at J, with 13 bases between the two ends. Germline V gene sequence: CDR1 SGHDT, CDR2 YYEEEE. This CDR3 has 16 residues. CDR3 sequence reads: CASSLEAADSSYEQYF. CDR3 in DNA: TGTGCCAGCAGCTTGGAGGCGGCTGACAGCTCCTACGAGCAGTACTTC.

This clone was counted between two and nine times. The chain carries TRBV6-5 and TRBJ2-7; perhaps TRBD2 as D (5 bases). Germline-derived CDR1 and CDR2 are MNHEY and SVGAGI. The CDR3 covers 13 residues. Trimming shortened V by 7 bases and J by 0 bases, and 10 bases separated the two germline ends. In DNA form, the CDR3 reads TGTGCCAGCACCCTGGGAGCCTCCTACGAGCAGTACTTC. Its translation: CASTLGASYEQYF.

The chain has TRBV5-1 and TRBJ2-2; TRBD1 aligns across 8 bases. The germline V gene has CDR1 SGHRS and CDR2 YFSETQ. This CDR3 region has 16 residues. Germline trimming cut 4 bases from V and 5 bases from J; bases unmatched to any gene: 10. The CDR3 coding sequence is TGCGCCAGCAGCCCCGTGACGACAGGGGCGACCGGGGAGCTGTTTTTT. This encodes CASSPVTTGATGELFF.

This clone was seen a handful of times. The gene calls are TRBV6-1 and TRBJ2-7; 10 nucleotides agree with TRBD1. CDR1 is MNHNS and CDR2 is SASEGT in the germline V gene. After removal of 6 bases from V and 6 bases from J, the junction contained 5 bases not matched to a gene. The CDR3 runs 13 residues. The CDR3 DNA reads TGTGCCAGCAGCCTGGACAGGGGGAGCGAGCAGTACTTC. Amino acid sequence: CASSLDRGSEQYF.

This chain connects TRBV19 to TRBJ1-2; TRBD1 agrees at 7 bases. The V gene end was trimmed by 6 bases and the J gene end by 6 bases; junction bases not matched to a gene: 7. CDR3 size: 13 residues. Germline CDR1 is LNHDA and CDR2 is SQIVND (reference sequence). The CDR3 loop is CASRITGEDGYTF. In nucleotides, the CDR3 is TGTGCCAGTAGGATAACAGGGGAGGATGGCTACACCTTC.

The chain employs TRBV2 and TRBJ1-2, with D possibly being TRBD1 (6 bases). This CDR3 is 16 amino acids long. V lost 1 base to trimming and J lost 1 base, with 13 bases between them. Germline CDR1 SNHLY, CDR2 FYNNEI. Written as DNA, the CDR3 is TGTGCCAGCAGTGAAGAGGGACATCGGAGTAACTATGGCTACACCTTC. This codes for CASSEEGHRSNYGYTF.

This clone was counted a few times. This chain joins TRBV5-1 and TRBJ2-5; 8 bases are shared with TRBD1. V shed 3 bases, J shed 3 bases, and the junction held 4 bases outside the gene matches. This CDR3 has 14 residues. Germline values: CDR1 SGHRS, CDR2 YFSETQ. The CDR3 loop reads CASSYTGGEETQYF. DNA of the CDR3: TGCGCCAGCAGCTACACAGGGGGTGAAGAGACCCAGTACTTC.